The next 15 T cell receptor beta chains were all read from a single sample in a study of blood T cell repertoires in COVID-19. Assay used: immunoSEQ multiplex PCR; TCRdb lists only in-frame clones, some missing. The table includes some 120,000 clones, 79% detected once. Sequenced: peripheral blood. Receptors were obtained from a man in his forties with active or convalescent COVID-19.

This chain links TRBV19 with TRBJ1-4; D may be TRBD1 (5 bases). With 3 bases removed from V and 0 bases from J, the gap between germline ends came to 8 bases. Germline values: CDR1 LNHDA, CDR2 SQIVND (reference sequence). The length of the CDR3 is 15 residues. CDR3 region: CASSIGAATNEKLFF. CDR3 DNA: TGTGCCAGTAGTATTGGGGCAGCAACTAATGAAAAACTGTTTTTT.

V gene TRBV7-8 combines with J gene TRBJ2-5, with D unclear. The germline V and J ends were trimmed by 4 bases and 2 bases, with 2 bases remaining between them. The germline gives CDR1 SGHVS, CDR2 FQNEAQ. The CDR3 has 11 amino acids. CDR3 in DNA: TGTGCCAGCAGCTCTCAAGAGACCCAGTACTTC. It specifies CASSSQETQYF.

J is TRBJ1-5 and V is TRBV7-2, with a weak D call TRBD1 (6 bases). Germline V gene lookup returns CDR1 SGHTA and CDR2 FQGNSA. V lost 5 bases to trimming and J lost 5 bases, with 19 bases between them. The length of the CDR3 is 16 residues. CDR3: CASSPTWGPNYQPQHF. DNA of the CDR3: TGTGCCAGCAGCCCTACTTGGGGGCCTAACTATCAGCCCCAGCATTTT.

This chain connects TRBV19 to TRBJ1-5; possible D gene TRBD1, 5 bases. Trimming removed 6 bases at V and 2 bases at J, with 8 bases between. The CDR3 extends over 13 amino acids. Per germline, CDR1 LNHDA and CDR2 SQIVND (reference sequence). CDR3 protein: CASSRVRNQPQHF. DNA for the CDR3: TGTGCCAGTAGCAGGGTCCGCAATCAGCCCCAGCATTTT.

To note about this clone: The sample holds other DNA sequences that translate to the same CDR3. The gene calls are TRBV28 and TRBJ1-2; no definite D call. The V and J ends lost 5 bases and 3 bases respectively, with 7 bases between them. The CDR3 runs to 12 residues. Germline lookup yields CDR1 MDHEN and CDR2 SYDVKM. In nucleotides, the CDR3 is TGTGCCAGCAGTCTCACAGACTATGGCTACACCTTC. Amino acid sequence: CASSLTDYGYTF.

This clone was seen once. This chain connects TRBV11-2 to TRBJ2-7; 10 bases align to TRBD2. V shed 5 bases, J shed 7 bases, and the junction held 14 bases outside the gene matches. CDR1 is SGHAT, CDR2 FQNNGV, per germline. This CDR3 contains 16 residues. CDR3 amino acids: CASSGGVGLAPKEQYF. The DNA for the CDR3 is TGTGCCAGCAGCGGAGGTGTGGGACTAGCGCCGAAGGAGCAGTACTTC.

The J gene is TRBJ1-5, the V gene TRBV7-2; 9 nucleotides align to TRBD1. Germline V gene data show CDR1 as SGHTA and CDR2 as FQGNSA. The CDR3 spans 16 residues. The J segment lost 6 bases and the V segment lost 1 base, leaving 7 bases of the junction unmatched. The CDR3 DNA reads TGTGCCAGCAGCTTAGGGTGGGGACAGGGTCTTCAGCCCCAGCATTTT. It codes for CASSLGWGQGLQPQHF. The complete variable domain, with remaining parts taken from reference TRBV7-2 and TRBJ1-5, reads GAGVSQSPSNKVTEKGKDVELRCDPISGHTALYWYRQSLGQGLEFLIYFQGNSAPDKSGLPSDRFSAERTGGSVSTLTIQRTQQEDSAVYLCASSLGWGQGLQPQHFGDGTRLSIL.

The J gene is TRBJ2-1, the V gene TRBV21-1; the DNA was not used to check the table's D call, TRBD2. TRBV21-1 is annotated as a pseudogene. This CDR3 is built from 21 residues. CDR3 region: CASSKVPKKGRRDLIWNEQFF. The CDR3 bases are TGTGCCAGCAGCAAAGTGCCCAAAAAAGGTCGGCGGGATTTAATATGGAATGAGCAGTTCTTC.

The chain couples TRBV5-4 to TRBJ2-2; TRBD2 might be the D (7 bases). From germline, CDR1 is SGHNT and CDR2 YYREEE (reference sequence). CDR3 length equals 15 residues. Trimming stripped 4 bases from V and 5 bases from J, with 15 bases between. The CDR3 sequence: CASSHGGRETGELFF. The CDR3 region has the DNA TGTGCCAGCAGCCACGGGGGGCGCGAAACCGGGGAGCTGTTTTTT.

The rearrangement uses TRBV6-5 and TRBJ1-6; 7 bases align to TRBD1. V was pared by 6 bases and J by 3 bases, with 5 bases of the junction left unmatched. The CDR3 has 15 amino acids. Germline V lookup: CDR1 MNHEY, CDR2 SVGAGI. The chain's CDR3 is CASRSGTDYNSPLHF. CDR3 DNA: TGTGCCAGCAGGTCCGGGACAGACTATAATTCACCCCTCCACTTT.

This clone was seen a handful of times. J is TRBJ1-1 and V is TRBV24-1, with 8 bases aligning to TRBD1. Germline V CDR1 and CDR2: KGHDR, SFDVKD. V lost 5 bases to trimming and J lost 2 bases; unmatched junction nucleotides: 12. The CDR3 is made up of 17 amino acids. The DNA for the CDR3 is TGTGCCACCAGTGGCCCACCCAGGGGGCTCGGCAACACTGAAGCTTTCTTT. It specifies CATSGPPRGLGNTEAFF.

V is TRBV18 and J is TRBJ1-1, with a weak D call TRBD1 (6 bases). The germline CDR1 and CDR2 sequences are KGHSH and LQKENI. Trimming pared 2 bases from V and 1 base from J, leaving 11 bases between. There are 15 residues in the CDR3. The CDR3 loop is CASSPRGIENTEAFF. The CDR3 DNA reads TGTGCCAGCTCACCAAGGGGGATAGAGAACACTGAAGCTTTCTTT.

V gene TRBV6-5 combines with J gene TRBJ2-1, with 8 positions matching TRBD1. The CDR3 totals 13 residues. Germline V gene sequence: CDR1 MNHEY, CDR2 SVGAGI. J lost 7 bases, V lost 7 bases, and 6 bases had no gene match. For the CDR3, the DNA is TGTGCCAGCAACCTCAGGGGGCTTAATGAGCAGTTCTTC. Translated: CASNLRGLNEQFF.

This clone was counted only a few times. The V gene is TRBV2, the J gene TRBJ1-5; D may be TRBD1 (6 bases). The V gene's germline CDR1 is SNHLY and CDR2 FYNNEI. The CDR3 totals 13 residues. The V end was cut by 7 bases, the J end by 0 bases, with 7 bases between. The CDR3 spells CASKGDSNQPQHF. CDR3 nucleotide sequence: TGTGCCAGCAAGGGGGATAGCAATCAGCCCCAGCATTTT.

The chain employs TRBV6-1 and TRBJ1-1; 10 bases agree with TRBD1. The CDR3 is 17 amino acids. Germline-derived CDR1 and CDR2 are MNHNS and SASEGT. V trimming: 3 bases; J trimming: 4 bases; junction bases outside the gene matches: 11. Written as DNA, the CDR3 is TGTGCCAGCAGTGAGAACCCCTCCGGGACAGGGGCCACTGAAGCTTTCTTT. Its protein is CASSENPSGTGATEAFF.